This T cell receptor (beta chain) derives from a study of blood T cell repertoires in COVID-19. The wider study: Acute and convalescent COVID-19 specimens originated in the United States, Italy and Spain. Sample material is recorded as cDNA or gDNA derived from T cells, B-cell-depleted T cells, or PBMCs.

Germline assignment: CDR1 MNHEY and CDR2 SVGAGI. V was pared by 0 bases and J by 2 bases, with 2 bases of the junction left unmatched. The CDR3 spans 15 residues. Participants spanned ages roughly 18 to 90 years and resided in fewer than 30 US areas. The table came from immunoSEQ multiplex PCR; TCRdb's copy has only in-frame clones and leaves some out. The repertoire holds about 200,000 clones, with about 84% as singletons. The sequencing input was PBMCs or T cells enriched from blood (not recorded which). The receptor comes from a man between 35 and 55 years old with acute COVID-19. The chain recombines TRBV6-5 with TRBJ2-7; 9 nucleotides align to TRBD1. The CDR3 DNA sequence: TGTGCCAGCAGTTACTCCGGACAGGGGACCTACGAGCAGTACTTC. This gives the protein CASSYSGQGTYEQYF.